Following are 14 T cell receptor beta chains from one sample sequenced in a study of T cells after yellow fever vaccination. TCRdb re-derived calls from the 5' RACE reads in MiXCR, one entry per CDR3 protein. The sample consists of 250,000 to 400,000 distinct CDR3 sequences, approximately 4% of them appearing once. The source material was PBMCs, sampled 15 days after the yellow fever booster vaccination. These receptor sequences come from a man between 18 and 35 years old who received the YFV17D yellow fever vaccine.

The CDR3 DNA follows: TGTGCCAGCAGCTTTTCCGGACTAGCGGGGGAGACCCAGTACTTC. This sequence encodes CASSFSGLAGETQYF. The gene calls are TRBV7-2 and TRBJ2-5, with 12 bases identical to TRBD2. The length of the CDR3 is 15 residues. CDR1 SGHTA and CDR2 FQGNSA come from the germline V gene. Trimming removed 3 bases from V and 5 bases from J; junction bases left unmatched: 4.

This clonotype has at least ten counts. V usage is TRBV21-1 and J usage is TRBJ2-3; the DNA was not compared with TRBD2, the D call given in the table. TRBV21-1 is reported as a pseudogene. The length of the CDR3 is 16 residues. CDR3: CASSKRQGRSTDTQYF. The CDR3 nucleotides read TGTGCCAGCAGCAAACGGCAGGGCCGGAGCACAGATACGCAGTATTTT.

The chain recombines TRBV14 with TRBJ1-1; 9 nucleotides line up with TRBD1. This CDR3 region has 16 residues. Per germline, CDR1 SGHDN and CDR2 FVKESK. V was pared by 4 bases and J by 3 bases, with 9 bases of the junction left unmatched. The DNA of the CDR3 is TGTGCCAGCAGCCTACTCACTCGGGACAGGGACACTGAAGCTTTCTTT. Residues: CASSLLTRDRDTEAFF. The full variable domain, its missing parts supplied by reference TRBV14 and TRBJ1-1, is EAGVTQFPSHSVIEKGQTVTLRCDPISGHDNLYWYRRVMGKEIKFLLHFVKESKQDESGMPNNRFLAERTGGTYSTLKVQPAELEDSGVYFCASSLLTRDRDTEAFFGQGTRLTVV.

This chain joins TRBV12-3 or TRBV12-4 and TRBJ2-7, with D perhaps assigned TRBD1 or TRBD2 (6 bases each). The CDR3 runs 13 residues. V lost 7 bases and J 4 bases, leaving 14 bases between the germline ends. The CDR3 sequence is CASTLGGGYEQYF. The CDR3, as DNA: TGTGCCAGCACTCTCGGAGGGGGTTACGAGCAGTACTTC.

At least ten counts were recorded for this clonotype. The DNA for the CDR3 is TGTGCCAGCAGTTTCGGGGGATACACAGATACGCAGTATTTT. Translation: CASSFGGYTDTQYF. V is TRBV12-3 or TRBV12-4 and J is TRBJ2-3, with D possibly TRBD2 on 6 matching bases. This CDR3 spans 14 amino acids. V lost 3 bases to trimming and J lost 2 bases, with 9 bases between them.

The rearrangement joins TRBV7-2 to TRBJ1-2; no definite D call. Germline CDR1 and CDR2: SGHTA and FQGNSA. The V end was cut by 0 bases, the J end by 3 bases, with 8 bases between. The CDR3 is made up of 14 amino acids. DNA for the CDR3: TGTGCCAGCAGCTTAGCAGAAAACTACTATGGCTACACCTTC. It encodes CASSLAENYYGYTF.

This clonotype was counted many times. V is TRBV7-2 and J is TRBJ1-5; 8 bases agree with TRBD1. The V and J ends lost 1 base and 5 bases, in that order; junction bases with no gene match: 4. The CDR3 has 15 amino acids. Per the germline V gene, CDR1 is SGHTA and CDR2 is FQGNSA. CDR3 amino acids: CASSLDPGGYQPQHF. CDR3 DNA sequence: TGTGCCAGCAGCTTAGATCCAGGGGGCTATCAGCCCCAGCATTTT.

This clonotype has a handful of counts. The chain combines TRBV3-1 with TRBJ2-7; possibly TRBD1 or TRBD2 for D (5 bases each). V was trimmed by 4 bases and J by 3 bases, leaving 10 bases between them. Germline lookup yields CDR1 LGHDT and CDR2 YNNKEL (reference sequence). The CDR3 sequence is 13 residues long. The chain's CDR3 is CASSRGRNYEQYV. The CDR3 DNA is TGTGCCAGCAGCCGGGGACGGAACTACGAGCAGTACGTC.

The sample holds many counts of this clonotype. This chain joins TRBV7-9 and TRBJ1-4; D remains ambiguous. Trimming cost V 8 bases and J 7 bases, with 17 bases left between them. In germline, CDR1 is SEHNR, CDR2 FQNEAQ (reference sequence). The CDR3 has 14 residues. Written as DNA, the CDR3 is TGTGCCAGCGCGAAATGGGAGGAGCGTGAAAAACTGTTTTTT. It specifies CASAKWEEREKLFF.

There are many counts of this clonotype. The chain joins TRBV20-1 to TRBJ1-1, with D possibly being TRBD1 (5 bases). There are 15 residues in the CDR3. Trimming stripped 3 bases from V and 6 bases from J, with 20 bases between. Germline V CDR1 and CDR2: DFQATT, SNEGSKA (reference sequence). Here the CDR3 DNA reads TGCAGTGCTAGTTCGGGTTTGGGGGGTGGCGCTGAAGCTTTCTTT. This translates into CSASSGLGGGAEAFF.

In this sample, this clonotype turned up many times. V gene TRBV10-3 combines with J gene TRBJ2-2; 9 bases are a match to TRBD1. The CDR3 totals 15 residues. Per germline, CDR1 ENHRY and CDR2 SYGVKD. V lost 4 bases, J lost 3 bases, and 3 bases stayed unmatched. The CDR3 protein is CAISGDRADTGELFF. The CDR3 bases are TGTGCCATCAGTGGGGACAGGGCCGACACCGGGGAGCTGTTTTTT.

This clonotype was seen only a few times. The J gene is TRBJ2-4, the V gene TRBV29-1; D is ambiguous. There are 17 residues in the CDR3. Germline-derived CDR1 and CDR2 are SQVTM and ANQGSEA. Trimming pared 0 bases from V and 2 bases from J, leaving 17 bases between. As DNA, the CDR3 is TGCAGCGTTGAAGATTGGACCGCCAGCCCAACCAAAAACATTCAGTACTTC. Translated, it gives CSVEDWTASPTKNIQYF.

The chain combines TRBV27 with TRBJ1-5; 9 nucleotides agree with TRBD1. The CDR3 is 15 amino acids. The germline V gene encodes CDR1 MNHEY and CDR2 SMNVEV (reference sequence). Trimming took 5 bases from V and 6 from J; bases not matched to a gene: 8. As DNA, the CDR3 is TGTGCCAGCAGTCGAAGGGGACAGGGTACTCAGCCCCAGCATTTT. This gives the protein CASSRRGQGTQPQHF.

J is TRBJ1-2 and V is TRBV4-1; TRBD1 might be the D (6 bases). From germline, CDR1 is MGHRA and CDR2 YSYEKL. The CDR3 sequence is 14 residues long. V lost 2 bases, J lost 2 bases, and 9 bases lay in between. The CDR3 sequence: CASSQPGQNYGYTF. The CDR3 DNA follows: TGCGCCAGCAGCCAACCCGGACAGAACTATGGCTACACCTTC.